This TCR beta chain was captured in a study of Tregs in tolerant kidney transplant recipients. Study-wide points: The most relevant donor-specific Treg TCRbeta repertoire apparently came from expansion with activated donor B cells.

Only in-frame clones appear in the TCRdb table, and some are missing; sequencing was by immunoSEQ multiplex PCR. The sample holds more than 15,000 clones; around nine tenths are singletons and the top ten take 10% to 15%. Germline V gives CDR1 SGHAT, CDR2 FQNNGV. Trimming took off 6 bases at V and 3 bases at J, with 17 bases between the two ends. The CDR3 sequence is 16 residues long. Remarks on this clone: As yet, its antigen is unknown.

Material for sequencing was CD8+ T cells from blood. The V call is TRBV11-2, the J call TRBJ2-2, with D possibly being TRBD2 (6 bases). This receptor was taken from a human donor in good health. This CDR3 reads CASSRQGGVDTGELFF. In DNA, the CDR3 is TGTGCCAGCAGTCGTCAGGGAGGCGTGGACACCGGGGAGCTGTTTTTT.